This paragraph reports one TCR beta chain. The antigen is not known. CDR3 length equals 16 residues. V was cut by 1 base and J by 1 base, with 10 bases left in between. Germline lookup yields CDR1 SGHVS and CDR2 FNYEAQ. TCRdb's copy holds only in-frame clones and misses some; the assay was immunoSEQ multiplex PCR. This sample has fewer than 15,000 clones; 78% occur once, and the top ten carry about 0.4%. These data belong to a study of follicular helper T cells after annual influenza vaccination. Study-wide results and caveats: Yearly vaccinations repeatedly recalled conserved clonotypes in ICOS+CD38+ cTfh.

This sample's time point: 2015-2016 season, pre-vaccination. The TCR sequence derives from an adult who received the influenza vaccine. The starting material was CXCR5- memory CD4+ T cells sorted from blood, obtained on the day of influenza vaccination. This chain uses TRBV7-6 with TRBJ2-2; D call uncertain. The CDR3 is CASSLGATQNTGELFF. The CDR3 nucleotides read TGTGCCAGCAGCTTAGGGGCCACCCAGAACACCGGGGAGCTGTTTTTT. The full variable domain, rest sourced from reference TRBV7-6 and TRBJ2-2, is GAGVSQSPRYKVTKRGQDVALRCDPISGHVSLYWYRQALGQGPEFLTYFNYEAQQDKSGLPNDRFSAERPEGSISTLTIQRTEQRDSAMYRCASSLGATQNTGELFFGEGSRLTVL.